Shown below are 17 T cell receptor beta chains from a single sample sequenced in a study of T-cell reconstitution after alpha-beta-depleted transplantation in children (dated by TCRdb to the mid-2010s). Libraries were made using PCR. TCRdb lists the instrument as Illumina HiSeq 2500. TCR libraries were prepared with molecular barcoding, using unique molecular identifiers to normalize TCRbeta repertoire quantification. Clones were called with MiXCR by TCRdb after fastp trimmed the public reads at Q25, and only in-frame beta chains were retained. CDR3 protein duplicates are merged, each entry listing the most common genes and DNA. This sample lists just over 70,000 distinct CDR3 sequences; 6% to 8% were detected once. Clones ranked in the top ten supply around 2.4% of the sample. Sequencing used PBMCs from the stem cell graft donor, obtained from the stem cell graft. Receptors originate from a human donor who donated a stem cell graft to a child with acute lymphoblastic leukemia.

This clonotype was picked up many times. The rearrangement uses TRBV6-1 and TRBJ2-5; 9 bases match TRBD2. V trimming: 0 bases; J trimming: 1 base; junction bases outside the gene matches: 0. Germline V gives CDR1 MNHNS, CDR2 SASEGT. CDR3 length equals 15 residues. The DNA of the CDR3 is TGTGCCAGCAGTGAAGCTAGCGGGGGCCAAGAGACCCAGTACTTC. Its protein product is CASSEASGGQETQYF.

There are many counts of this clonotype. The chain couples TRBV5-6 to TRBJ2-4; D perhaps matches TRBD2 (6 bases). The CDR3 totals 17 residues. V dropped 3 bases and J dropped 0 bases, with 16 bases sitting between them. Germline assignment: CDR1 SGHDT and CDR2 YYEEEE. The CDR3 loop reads CASSWTNSFLAKNIQYF. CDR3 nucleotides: TGTGCCAGCAGCTGGACTAACAGTTTCTTAGCCAAAAACATTCAGTACTTC.

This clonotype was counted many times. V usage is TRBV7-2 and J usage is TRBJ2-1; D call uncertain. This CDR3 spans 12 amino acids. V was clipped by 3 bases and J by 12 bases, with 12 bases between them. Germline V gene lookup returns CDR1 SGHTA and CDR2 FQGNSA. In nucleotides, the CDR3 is TGTGCCAGCAGCTTCCCTCGGTGGGGGCAGTTCTTC. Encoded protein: CASSFPRWGQFF.

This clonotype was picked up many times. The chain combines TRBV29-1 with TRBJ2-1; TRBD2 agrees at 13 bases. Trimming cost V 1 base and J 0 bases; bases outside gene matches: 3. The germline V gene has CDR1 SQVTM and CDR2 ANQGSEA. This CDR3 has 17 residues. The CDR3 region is CSVEGGLAGSSYNEQFF. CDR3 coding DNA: TGCAGCGTTGAAGGGGGACTAGCGGGGAGCTCCTACAATGAGCAGTTCTTC.

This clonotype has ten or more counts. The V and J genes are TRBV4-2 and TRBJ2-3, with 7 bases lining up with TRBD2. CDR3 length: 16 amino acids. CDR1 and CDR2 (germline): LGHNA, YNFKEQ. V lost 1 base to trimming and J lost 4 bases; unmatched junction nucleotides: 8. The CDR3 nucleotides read TGTGCCAGCAGCCAAGTACGGGGGGATCCTCCAGATACGCAGTATTTT. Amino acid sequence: CASSQVRGDPPDTQYF.

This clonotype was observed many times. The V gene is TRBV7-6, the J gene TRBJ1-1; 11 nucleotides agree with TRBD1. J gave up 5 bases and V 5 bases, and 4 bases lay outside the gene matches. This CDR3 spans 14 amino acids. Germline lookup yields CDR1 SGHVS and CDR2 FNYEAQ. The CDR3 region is CASSLGQGATEAFF. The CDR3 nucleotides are TGTGCCAGCAGCCTAGGACAGGGGGCAACTGAAGCTTTCTTT.

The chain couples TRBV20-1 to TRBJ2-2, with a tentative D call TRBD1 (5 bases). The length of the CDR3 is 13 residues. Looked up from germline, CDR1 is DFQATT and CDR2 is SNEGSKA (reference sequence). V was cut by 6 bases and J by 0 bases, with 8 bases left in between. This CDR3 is CSAGRSNTGELFF. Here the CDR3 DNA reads TGCAGTGCGGGGCGGTCGAACACCGGGGAGCTGTTTTTT.

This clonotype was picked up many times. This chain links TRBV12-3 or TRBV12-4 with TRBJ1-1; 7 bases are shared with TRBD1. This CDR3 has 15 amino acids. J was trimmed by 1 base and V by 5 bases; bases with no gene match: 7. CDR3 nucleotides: TGTGCCAGCAGTCCCCCAGGGGGAAAGAACACTGAAGCTTTCTTT. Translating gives CASSPPGGKNTEAFF.

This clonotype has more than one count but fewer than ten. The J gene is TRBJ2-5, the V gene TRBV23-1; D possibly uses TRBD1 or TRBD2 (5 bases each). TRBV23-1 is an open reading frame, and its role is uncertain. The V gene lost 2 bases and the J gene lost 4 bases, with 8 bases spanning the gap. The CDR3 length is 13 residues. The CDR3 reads CASSQQGRETQYF. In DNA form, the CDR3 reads TGCGCCAGCAGTCAACAGGGACGAGAGACCCAGTACTTC.

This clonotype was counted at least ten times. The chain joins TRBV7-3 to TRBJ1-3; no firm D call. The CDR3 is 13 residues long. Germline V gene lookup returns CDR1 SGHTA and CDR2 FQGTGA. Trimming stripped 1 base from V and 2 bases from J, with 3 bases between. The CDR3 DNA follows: TGTGCCAGCAGCTTAAACCCTGGAAACACCATATATTTT. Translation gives CASSLNPGNTIYF.

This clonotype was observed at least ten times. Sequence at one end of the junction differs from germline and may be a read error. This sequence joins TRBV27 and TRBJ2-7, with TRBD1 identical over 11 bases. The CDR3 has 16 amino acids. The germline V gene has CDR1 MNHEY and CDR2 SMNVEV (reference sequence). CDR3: CSSSPYRTGGGGEQYF. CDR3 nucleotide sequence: TGTTCCAGCAGTCCTTACAGGACAGGGGGCGGCGGCGAGCAGTACTTC.

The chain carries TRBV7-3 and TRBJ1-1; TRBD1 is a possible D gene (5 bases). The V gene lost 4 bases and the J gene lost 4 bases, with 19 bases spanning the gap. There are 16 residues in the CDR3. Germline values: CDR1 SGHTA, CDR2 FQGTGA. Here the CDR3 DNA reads TGTGCCAGCAGCTCGGGACGGTCGGTTGGGCCCACTGAAGCTTTCTTT. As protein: CASSSGRSVGPTEAFF.

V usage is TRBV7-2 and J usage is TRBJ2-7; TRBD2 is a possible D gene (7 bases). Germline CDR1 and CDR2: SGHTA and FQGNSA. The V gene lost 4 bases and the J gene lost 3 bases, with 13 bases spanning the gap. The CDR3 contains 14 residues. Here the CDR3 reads CASSYGRGGYEQYF. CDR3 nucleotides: TGTGCCAGCAGCTATGGGAGGGGGGGCTACGAGCAGTACTTC.

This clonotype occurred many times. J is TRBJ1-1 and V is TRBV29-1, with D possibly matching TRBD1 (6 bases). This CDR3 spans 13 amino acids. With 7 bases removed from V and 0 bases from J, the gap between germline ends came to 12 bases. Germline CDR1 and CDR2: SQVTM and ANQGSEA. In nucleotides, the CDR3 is TGCAGCGGTTTACAGGGCATGAACACTGAAGCTTTCTTT. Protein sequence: CSGLQGMNTEAFF. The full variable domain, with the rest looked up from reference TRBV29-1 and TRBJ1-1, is SAVISQKPSRDICQRGTSLTIQCQVDSQVTMMFWYRQQPGQSLTLIATANQGSEATYESGFVIDKFPISRPNLTFSTLTVSNMSPEDSSIYLCSGLQGMNTEAFFGQGTRLTVV.

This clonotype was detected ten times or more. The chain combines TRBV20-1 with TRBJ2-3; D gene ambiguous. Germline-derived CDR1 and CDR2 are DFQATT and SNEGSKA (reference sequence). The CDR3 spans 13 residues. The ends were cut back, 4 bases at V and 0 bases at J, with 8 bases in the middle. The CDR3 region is CSAIFKSTDTQYF. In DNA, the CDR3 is TGCAGTGCTATATTCAAGAGCACAGATACGCAGTATTTT.

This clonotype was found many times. CDR3 sequence: CSARDLKGSGEQYF. CDR3 nucleotides: TGCAGTGCTAGAGATTTAAAGGGGTCGGGCGAGCAGTACTTC. The chain recombines TRBV20-1 with TRBJ2-7, with D perhaps TRBD1 (5 bases). In germline, CDR1 is DFQATT, CDR2 SNEGSKA (reference sequence). The CDR3 is made up of 14 amino acids. Trimming left V 0 bases short and J 6 bases short, with 15 bases between.

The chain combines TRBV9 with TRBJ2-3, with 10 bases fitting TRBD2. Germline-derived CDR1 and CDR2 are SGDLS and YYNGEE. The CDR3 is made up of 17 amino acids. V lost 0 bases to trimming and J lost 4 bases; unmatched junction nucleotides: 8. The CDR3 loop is CASSVDPAGGPADTQYF. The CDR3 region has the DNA TGTGCCAGCAGCGTAGATCCAGCGGGAGGGCCCGCAGATACGCAGTATTTT.